Following are 20 T cell receptor beta chains from one sample sequenced in a study of blood T cell repertoires in COVID-19. The repertoire was sequenced with immunoSEQ multiplex PCR; TCRdb's copy has only in-frame clones and lacks some. Among a few hundred thousand clones listed, around four fifths were seen once. The sequencing input was peripheral blood. The receptors derive from a woman in her forties or fifties with acute or convalescent COVID-19.

The rearrangement uses TRBV5-1 and TRBJ2-1, with 12 bases that match TRBD2. The ends lost 1 base at V and 5 bases at J; junction bases unmatched: 4. Germline V gene data show CDR1 as SGHRS and CDR2 as YFSETQ. The CDR3 covers 16 residues. The CDR3 DNA follows: TGCGCCAGCAGCTTGATTCCTAGCGGGGGGGACAATGAGCAGTTCTTC. Its translation is CASSLIPSGGDNEQFF.

The chain joins TRBV7-2 to TRBJ1-2; TRBD1 matches 8 bases. V lost 3 bases, J lost 4 bases, and 4 bases stayed unmatched. The germline V gene has CDR1 SGHTA and CDR2 FQGNSA. This CDR3 has 14 amino acids. CDR3 region: CASSFQGASYGYTF. In DNA, the CDR3 is TGTGCCAGCAGCTTTCAGGGGGCGAGCTATGGCTACACCTTC.

This clone was seen once. V is TRBV27 and J is TRBJ2-2, with D hard to call. This CDR3 spans 12 amino acids. Germline V gene data show CDR1 as MNHEY and CDR2 as SMNVEV (reference sequence). The V end was cut by 3 bases, the J end by 9 bases, with 8 bases between. The CDR3 DNA reads TGTGCCAGCAGTTTCTCGAGTAGGGAGCTGTTTTTT. Its translation: CASSFSSRELFF.

A word on this clone: Other DNA sequences in the sample encode the same CDR3. The J gene is TRBJ1-2, the V gene TRBV14; D is unclear. The CDR3 runs 14 residues. Trimming pared 0 bases from V and 3 bases from J, leaving 8 bases between. Germline CDR1 and CDR2: SGHDN and FVKESK. CDR3 region: CASSQDSVYYGYTF. CDR3 nucleotides: TGTGCCAGCAGCCAAGATTCCGTCTACTATGGCTACACCTTC.

The rearrangement uses TRBV6-1 and TRBJ1-2, with 10 bases lining up with TRBD1. The V and J ends lost 3 bases and 0 bases, in that order; junction bases with no gene match: 4. This CDR3 comprises 16 residues. Per germline, CDR1 MNHNS and CDR2 SASEGT. CDR3 region: CASSEGQGLPNYGYTF. DNA of the CDR3: TGTGCCAGCAGTGAGGGACAGGGGCTACCTAACTATGGCTACACCTTC.

CDR3 sequence (DNA): TGTGCCAGCAGCAAAGCGGCCAGGGGGCATTTCTACGAGCAGTACGTC. As protein: CASSKAARGHFYEQYV. The rearrangement links TRBV21-1 to TRBJ2-7; TRBD1, the table's D call, lacks a check against the DNA. TRBV21-1 counts as a pseudogene. This CDR3 region has 16 residues.

The CDR3 region is CASSFQGGSTEAFF. CDR3 nucleotide sequence: TGTGCCAGCAGTTTTCAGGGCGGGAGTACTGAAGCTTTCTTT. The V and J genes are TRBV6-6 and TRBJ1-1; D is possibly TRBD1 (5 bases). Germline lookup yields CDR1 MNHNY and CDR2 SVGAGI (reference sequence). With 4 bases removed from V and 5 bases from J, the gap between germline ends came to 14 bases. This CDR3 is 14 amino acids long.

The CDR3 DNA follows: TGTGCCAGCAGCATAGTCTCGCGGGAGGGCCCAGATACGCAGTATTTT. It translates to CASSIVSREGPDTQYF. The chain employs TRBV3-1 (or the pseudogene TRBV3-2) and TRBJ2-3; 9 bases fit TRBD2. V was pared by 5 bases and J by 4 bases, with 10 bases of the junction left unmatched. Germline V gene sequence: CDR1 LGHDT, CDR2 YNNKEL (reference sequence). The CDR3 spans 16 residues.

The genes are TRBV19 and TRBJ2-1; TRBD2 matches at 10 bases. Germline CDR1 and CDR2: LNHDA and SQIVND (reference sequence). The CDR3 consists of 18 residues. V shed 6 bases and J 1 base; nucleotides not matched to a gene: 12. The CDR3 coding sequence is TGTGCCAGTAGCCTCCCGGCCCTAGCGGGGGTTTCCTACAATGAGCAGTTCTTC. This translates into CASSLPALAGVSYNEQFF.

This chain links TRBV2 with TRBJ2-1; 8 bases agree with TRBD2. The germline V gene encodes CDR1 SNHLY and CDR2 FYNNEI. Trimming cost V 8 bases and J 8 bases; bases outside gene matches: 8. The CDR3 runs to 13 residues. The CDR3 loop is CASDRAGVDEQFF. The DNA of the CDR3 is TGTGCCAGCGATCGAGCGGGAGTAGATGAGCAGTTCTTC. The whole variable domain, filled in from reference TRBV2 and TRBJ2-1, reads EPEVTQTPSHQVTQMGQEVILRCVPISNHLYFYWYRQILGQKVEFLVSFYNNEISEKSEIFDDQFSVERPDGSNFTLKIRSTKLEDSAMYFCASDRAGVDEQFFGPGTRLTVL.

The chain recombines TRBV5-1 with TRBJ2-7, with 7 bases identical to TRBD1. The CDR3 loop spans 15 amino acids. The V segment lost 0 bases and the J segment 5 bases; nucleotides outside the gene matches: 8. Per germline, CDR1 SGHRS and CDR2 YFSETQ. CDR3 DNA sequence: TGCGCCAGCAGCTTGGGGGGCAGGGGGATCCACGAGCAGTACGTC. Translated, it gives CASSLGGRGIHEQYV.

This clone was observed many times. The V call is TRBV5-5, the J call TRBJ1-5, with D tentatively TRBD1 (5 bases). Trimming took 4 bases from V and 5 from J, leaving 16 bases between them. CDR1 is SGHKS, CDR2 YYEKEE, per germline (reference sequence). The CDR3 loop spans 15 amino acids. In DNA, the CDR3 is TGTGCCAGCAGCCCTTACGGGGGAGGAGATCAGCCCCAGCATTTT. It translates to CASSPYGGGDQPQHF.

J is TRBJ1-6 and V is TRBV7-2; no clear D. This CDR3 is 12 amino acids long. Looked up from germline, CDR1 is SGHTA and CDR2 is FQGNSA. V was trimmed by 4 bases and J by 9 bases, leaving 7 bases between them. The CDR3 protein is CASSYGFSPLHF. The CDR3 nucleotides are TGTGCCAGCAGCTACGGTTTTTCACCCCTCCACTTT.

The chain uses TRBV18 and TRBJ2-7; 9 positions agree with TRBD1. J gave up 5 bases and V 8 bases, and 10 bases lay outside the gene matches. This CDR3 has 14 residues. Germline CDR1 is KGHSH and CDR2 is LQKENI. In DNA form, the CDR3 reads TGTGCCAGCAACCCGGGACAGGGTAGCAACGAGCAGTACTTC. Protein product: CASNPGQGSNEQYF.

The chain has TRBV6-5 and TRBJ1-1; D uncertain. CDR1 is MNHEY, CDR2 SVGAGI, per germline. The V gene lost 6 bases and the J gene lost 7 bases, with 9 bases spanning the gap. This CDR3 comprises 11 residues. The chain's CDR3 is CASSPSGEAFF. The CDR3 nucleotides read TGTGCCAGCAGCCCCTCGGGTGAAGCTTTCTTT.

This clone was picked up a small number of times. The CDR3 is CASRAPGMAEAFF. Here the CDR3 DNA reads TGCGCCAGCAGGGCTCCAGGGATGGCTGAAGCTTTCTTT. The chain joins TRBV10-1 to TRBJ1-1; D might be TRBD1 (5 bases). CDR1 and CDR2 from the germline V gene are WNHNN and SYGVQD (reference sequence). This CDR3 is built from 13 residues. The V end was cut by 6 bases, the J end by 6 bases, with 14 bases between.

The rearrangement joins TRBV5-1 to TRBJ2-4, with D tentatively TRBD1 (5 bases). This CDR3 region has 14 residues. In germline, CDR1 is SGHRS, CDR2 YFSETQ. Trimming took 4 bases from V and 1 from J, leaving 9 bases between them. The CDR3 reads CASSVDTAKNIQYF. In DNA form, the CDR3 reads TGCGCCAGCAGCGTGGACACGGCCAAAAACATTCAGTACTTC.

V is TRBV20-1 and J is TRBJ2-7, with D possibly matching TRBD1 (6 bases). The V gene's germline CDR1 is DFQATT and CDR2 SNEGSKA (reference sequence). There are 14 residues in the CDR3. Trimming stripped 3 bases from V and 4 bases from J, with 16 bases between. CDR3 region: CSASDGTINYEQYF. CDR3 coding DNA: TGCAGTGCTAGTGACGGGACAATCAATTACGAGCAGTACTTC.

The chain couples TRBV7-3 to TRBJ1-4; TRBD1 aligns across 9 bases. Germline trimming cut 5 bases from V and 15 bases from J; bases unmatched to any gene: 10. The length of the CDR3 is 13 residues. The germline CDR1 and CDR2 sequences are SGHTA and FQGTGA. The CDR3 sequence: CASSQVSGQGLFF. The CDR3 DNA reads as TGTGCCAGCAGCCAAGTGTCGGGACAGGGATTGTTTTTT.

This clone has only one observation. Within the sample, other DNA sequences also encode this same CDR3. The chain recombines TRBV30 with TRBJ2-2; TRBD1 is a possible D gene (6 bases). Trimming left V 4 bases short and J 1 base short, with 7 bases between. Looked up from germline, CDR1 is GTSNPN and CDR2 is SVGIG (reference sequence). The CDR3 sequence is 13 residues long. The CDR3 sequence is CAWNRENTGELFF. The CDR3 DNA sequence: TGTGCCTGGAACAGGGAGAACACCGGGGAGCTGTTTTTT.